This T cell receptor beta chain was sequenced in a study of T cells in localized non-small cell lung cancer. The study, taken as a whole, reports: Uninvolved adjacent lung showed the highest T cell clonality, exceeding tumor. Adjacent lung held a median 57 of the top 100 tumor clones. Longer overall survival was associated with a higher density of T cells in the blood. Multi-region tumor sequencing was not done, so intratumor heterogeneity could not be excluded.

CDR1 and CDR2 from the germline V gene are SGHNT and YYREEE (reference sequence). Trimming left V 0 bases short and J 8 bases short, with 11 bases between. This CDR3 has 13 amino acids. Remarks on this clone: As yet, its antigen is unknown.

TCRdb's table, derived via immunoSEQ multiplex PCR, lists solely in-frame clones and lacks some. Here the sample spans approximately 83,000 clones, approximately 90% being singletons. The specimen comprised PBMCs, sampled before any cancer treatment. The source is a woman aged 40-69 years with stage II squamous cell lung carcinoma. V and J are TRBV5-4 and TRBJ1-2; no definite D call. The CDR3 is CASSLVWDQGYTF. DNA for the CDR3: TGTGCCAGCAGCTTGGTGTGGGATCAAGGCTACACCTTC.